This TCR beta chain was documented in a study of shared clonotypes between healthy human individuals. General study points: Sequencing of the sorted subsets was shown by rarefaction to be incomplete despite large depth.

This clone was detected once. As yet, its antigen is unknown. The assay ran at deep level. Produced via immunoSEQ multiplex PCR; TCRdb's table is partial and in-frame only. In the table there are some 2 million clones, about 95% of which are singletons. Only CD45RO-negative cells positively selected for CCR7 counted as naive CD8 cells, so terminally differentiated effector memory CD45RA+ cells were excluded. The sample comprised naive CD8+ T cells sorted from blood. The TCR originated in a man younger than 35 in good health.

In DNA form, the CDR3 reads TGCGCCAGCAGCTTAGCGGGGGGGCTACACGAGCAGTACTTC. Residues: CASSLAGGLHEQYF. The chain is built from TRBV5-1 and TRBJ2-7; 10 positions agree with TRBD2. The V gene's germline CDR1 is SGHRS and CDR2 YFSETQ. The CDR3 runs to 14 residues. V lost 2 bases to trimming and J lost 5 bases; unmatched junction nucleotides: 4.